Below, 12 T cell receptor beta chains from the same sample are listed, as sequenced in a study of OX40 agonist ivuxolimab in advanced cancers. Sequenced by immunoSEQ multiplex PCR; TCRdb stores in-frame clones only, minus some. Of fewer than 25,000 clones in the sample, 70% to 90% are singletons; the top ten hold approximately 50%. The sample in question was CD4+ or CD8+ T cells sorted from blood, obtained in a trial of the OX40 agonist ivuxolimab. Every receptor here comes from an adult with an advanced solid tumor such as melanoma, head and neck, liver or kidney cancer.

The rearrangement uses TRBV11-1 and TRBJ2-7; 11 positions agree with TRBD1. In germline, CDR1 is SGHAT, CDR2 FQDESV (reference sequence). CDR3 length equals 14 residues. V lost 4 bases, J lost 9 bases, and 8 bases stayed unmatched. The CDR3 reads CASSSRDRGLGQYF. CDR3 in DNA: TGTGCCAGCAGCTCCCGGGACAGGGGGTTGGGGCAGTACTTC.

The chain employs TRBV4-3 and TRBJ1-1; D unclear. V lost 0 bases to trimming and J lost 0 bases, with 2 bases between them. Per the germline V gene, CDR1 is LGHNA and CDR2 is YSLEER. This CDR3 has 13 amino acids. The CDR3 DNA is TGCGCCAGCAGCCAAGATCTGAACACTGAAGCTTTCTTT. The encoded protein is CASSQDLNTEAFF.

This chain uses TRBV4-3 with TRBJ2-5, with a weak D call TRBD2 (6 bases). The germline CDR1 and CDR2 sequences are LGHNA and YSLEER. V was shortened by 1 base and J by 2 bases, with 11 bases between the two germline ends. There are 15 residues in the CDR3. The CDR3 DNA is TGCGCCAGCAGCCAAGGGGGACTTAGACAAGAGACCCAGTACTTC. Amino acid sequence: CASSQGGLRQETQYF.

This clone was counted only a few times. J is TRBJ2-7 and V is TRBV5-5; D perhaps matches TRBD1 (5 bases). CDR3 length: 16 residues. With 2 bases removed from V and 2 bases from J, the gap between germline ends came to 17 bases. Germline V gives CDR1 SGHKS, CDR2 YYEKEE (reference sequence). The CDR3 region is CASSFFYDRTTYEQYF. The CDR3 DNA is TGTGCCAGCAGCTTTTTTTATGACAGAACAACCTACGAGCAGTACTTC.

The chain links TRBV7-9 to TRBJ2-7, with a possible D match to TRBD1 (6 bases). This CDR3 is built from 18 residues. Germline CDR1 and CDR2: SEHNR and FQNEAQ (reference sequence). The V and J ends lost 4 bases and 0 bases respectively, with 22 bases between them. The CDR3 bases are TGTGCCAGCAGCTCCGTTTCGGGAAACAGGGAAAGCTCCTACGAGCAGTACTTC. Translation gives CASSSVSGNRESSYEQYF. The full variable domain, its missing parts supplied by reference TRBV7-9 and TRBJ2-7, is DTGVSQNPRHKITKRGQNVTFRCDPISEHNRLYWYRQTLGQGPEFLTYFQNEAQLEKSRLLSDRFSAERPKGSFSTLEIQRTEQGDSAMYLCASSSVSGNRESSYEQYFGPGTRLTVT.

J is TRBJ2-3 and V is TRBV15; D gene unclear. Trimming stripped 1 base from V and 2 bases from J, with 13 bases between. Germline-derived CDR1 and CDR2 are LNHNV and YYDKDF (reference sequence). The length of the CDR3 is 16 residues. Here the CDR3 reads CATSRVEIGLTDTQYF. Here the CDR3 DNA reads TGTGCCACCAGCAGAGTGGAAATTGGGCTCACAGATACGCAGTATTTT.

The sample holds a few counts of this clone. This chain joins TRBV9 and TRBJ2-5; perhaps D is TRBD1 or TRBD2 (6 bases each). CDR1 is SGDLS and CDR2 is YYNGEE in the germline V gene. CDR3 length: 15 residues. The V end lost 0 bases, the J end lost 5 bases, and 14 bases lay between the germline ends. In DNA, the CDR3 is TGTGCCAGCAGCGTAGAAGGGGGGCGCGGGGAGACCCAGTACTTC. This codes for CASSVEGGRGETQYF. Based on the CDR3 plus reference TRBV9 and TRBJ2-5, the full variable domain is DSGVTQTPKHLITATGQRVTLRCSPRSGDLSVYWYQQSLDQGLQFLIQYYNGEERAKGNILERFSAQQFPDLHSELNLSSLELGDSALYFCASSVEGGRGETQYFGPGTRLLVL.

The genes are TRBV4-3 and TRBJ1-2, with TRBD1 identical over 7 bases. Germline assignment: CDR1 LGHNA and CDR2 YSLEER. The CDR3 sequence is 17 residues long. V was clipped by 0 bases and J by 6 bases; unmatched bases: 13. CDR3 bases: TGCGCCAGCAGCCAAGAGGAGTTTGTAGGGGGCGTCGATGGCTACACCTTC. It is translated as CASSQEEFVGGVDGYTF.

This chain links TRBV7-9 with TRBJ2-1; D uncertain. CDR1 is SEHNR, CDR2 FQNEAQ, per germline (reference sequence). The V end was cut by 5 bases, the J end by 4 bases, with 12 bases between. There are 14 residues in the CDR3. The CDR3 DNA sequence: TGTGCCAGCAGCCCATTTCACCCGTACAATGAGCAGTTCTTC. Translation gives CASSPFHPYNEQFF.

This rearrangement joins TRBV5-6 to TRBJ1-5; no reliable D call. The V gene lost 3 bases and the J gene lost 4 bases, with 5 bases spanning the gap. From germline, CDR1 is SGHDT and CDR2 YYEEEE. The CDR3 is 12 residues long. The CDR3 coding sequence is TGTGCCAGCAGCTCTCTTAATCAGCCCCAGCATTTT. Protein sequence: CASSSLNQPQHF. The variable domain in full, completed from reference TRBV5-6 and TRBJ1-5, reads DAGVTQSPTHLIKTRGQQVTLRCSPKSGHDTVSWYQQALGQGPQFIFQYYEEEERQRGNFPDRFSGHQFPNYSSELNVNALLLGDSALYLCASSSLNQPQHFGDGTRLSIL.

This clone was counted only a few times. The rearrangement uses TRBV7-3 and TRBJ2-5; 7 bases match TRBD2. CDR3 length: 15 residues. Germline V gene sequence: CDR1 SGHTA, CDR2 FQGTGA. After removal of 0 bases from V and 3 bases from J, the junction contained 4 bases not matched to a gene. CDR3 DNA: TGTGCCAGCAGCTTAACGGGAGGGTGGGAAGAGACCCAGTACTTC. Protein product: CASSLTGGWEETQYF.

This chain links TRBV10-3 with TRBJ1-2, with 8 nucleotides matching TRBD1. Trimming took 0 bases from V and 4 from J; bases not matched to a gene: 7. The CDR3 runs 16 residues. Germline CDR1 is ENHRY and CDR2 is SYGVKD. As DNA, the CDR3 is TGTGCCATCAGTGAGTCAGGTTCAACAGGGGGCTATGGCTACACCTTC. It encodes CAISESGSTGGYGYTF.